This T cell receptor beta chain was captured by sequencing in a study of blood T cell repertoires in COVID-19. Study details: Collection of acute and convalescent COVID-19 samples took place in the United States, Italy and Spain. From T cells, B-cell-depleted T cells, or PBMCs came the material, which was cDNA or gDNA.

The CDR3 is 15 amino acids. Germline V gene data show CDR1 as SNHLY and CDR2 as FYNNEI. V was clipped by 6 bases and J by 1 base; unmatched bases: 1. In the source study's methods: Amplified reference gene primers provided the basis for estimating nucleated cell counts. TCRdb's copy holds only in-frame clones and misses some; the assay was immunoSEQ multiplex PCR. That table is the source of V, J and clone size, and D and trimming were worked out from the DNA. This table has about 180,000 clones, approximately 83% appearing once. The material sequenced was peripheral blood. The clonotype comes from a man aged 45-65 years with active or convalescent COVID-19. The chain links TRBV2 to TRBJ1-6, with 9 bases that match TRBD1. CDR3: CASRQGASYNSPLHF. The CDR3 coding sequence is TGTGCCAGCAGACAGGGGGCTTCCTATAATTCACCCCTCCACTTT.